This T cell receptor (beta chain) is from a study of cytomegalovirus exposure and HLA in healthy donors (dated by TCRdb to the late 2010s). For context, the study as a whole: An earlier analysis of 587 of the donors reported approximately 270 Gb of sequence data and some 100 million unique TCR beta sequences from 150 million to 200 million T cells. About 300 gigabases of sequencing data and tens of millions of unique TCR sequences were included in an early release covering several hundred HLA-typed donors. Of the roughly 400 genotyped donors, 81% were placed in the genetic ancestry cluster associated with self-reported Caucasian donors. The study aimed to test whether signatures of past pathogen exposure could be identified by cataloging public T cell receptors. The study used immunosequencing to profile the T cell repertoires of approximately 650 subjects and linked those repertoires to cytomegalovirus serostatus. Besides the first cohort of roughly 640 subjects, a separate validation cohort made up of over a hundred different subjects was used. The study combined high-throughput TCR immunosequencing, statistical association of individual TCRs with disease status, and machine learning to predict cytomegalovirus infection status. A later analysis re-analyzed previously published TCR beta repertoires from roughly 690 donors and added high-resolution HLA genotyping to study TCR occurrence patterns. Rather than using new phenotypic data, the later analysis identified candidate immune exposures from TCR beta sequences and from how often those sequences occurred across donors. An earlier analysis of around 640 of the donors used high-throughput TCR beta sequencing to judge whether each TCR beta V gene segment behaved as functional or pseudogenic. Alongside the repertoire data, information on donor age, sex, ethnicity and CMV serostatus was compiled. Genome-wide SNP genotypes for about 65% of the 666 donors were used in a later genetic analysis, which treated that subset as a discovery cohort. Every discovery cohort repertoire had been produced on one sequencing platform. HLA typing covered class I and class II loci at four-digit resolution. The number of typed donors differed by locus: about 629-630 for A, B, C, DRB1 and DQB1; some 540 for DQA1; around 610 for DPA1; and about 450 for DPB1. About 5 DR-DQ haplotypes were handled as single units for association and clustering, since linkage in the cohort was strong. Among almost 400 genotyped donors of the cohort, an average of roughly 240,000 unique TCR beta nucleotide sequences were sequenced per donor, around a sixth of them non-productive.

Of note for this clone: The target of this receptor is not known. No base quality values were provided; no much bigger clone lies one nucleotide off.

General findings and caveats noted by the study authors: In an earlier analysis of approximately 590 of the donors, most TCR beta V segments were observed in productive rearrangements about 90% or about 30% of the time, broadly matching IMGT annotations. At a false discovery rate of 0.05, a later analysis linked under 20,000 TCR beta sequences to specific HLA alleles. Because the 87-base-pair reads could not distinguish some IMGT-functional V segments, including TRBV6-2 and TRBV6-3, those segments were excluded. According to a later analysis, most CMV-associated TCR beta chains appeared to be HLA-restricted, and the HLA associations seemed to be driven largely by CMV exposure. In a later analysis, HLA-associated TCR beta chains showed more clonal expansion and lower generation probabilities than non-associated chains that were equally common. In a later genetic analysis, fewer N-insertions in productive TCRs were reported among donors in an Asian-associated ancestry cluster than the approximately 670-donor mean. In the study, around 150 TCR beta chains were listed as associated with cytomegalovirus. A later analysis found that TCR association rates varied across HLA loci, with DRB1 alleles showing the most associated TCRs and HLA-C alleles the fewest. The sequencing pipeline was judged likely to have produced a cluster of highly shared sequence variants as a technical artifact. A further reported finding was that TCR beta sequences accurately predicted the HLA-A and HLA-B alleles for most subjects in the first cohort. Strong co-occurrence of HLA alleles, especially DR and DQ, made assigning TCR associations to individual alleles difficult. The authors suggested that the approach could potentially be generalized to other disease states and immunological phenotypes. Linkage disequilibrium might explain the correlated functional status among segregating V segments, but an unknown experimental factor could not be excluded. A few of the identified cytomegalovirus-associated TCR beta chains were confirmed in vitro to be specific for cytomegalovirus antigens. In a later genetic analysis, a missense DCLRE1C variant was associated with V-gene and J-gene trimming of TCR beta chains, and the association was replicated in an independent cohort. Several of the top co-occurrence clusters appeared to be linked to parvovirus B19, influenza, CMV and Epstein-Barr virus, according to a later analysis. HLA typing was unavailable for some donors at each locus, so association tests used only the typed subset. Because counts were too low, under 20 rarely observed V segments, including chromosome 9 orphons, were left out of the earlier analysis of approximately 580 of the donors. Most TCR sequences were seen in very few donors, while some public TCRs were found in many individuals. The classifier was reported to diagnose cytomegalovirus status with high specificity and sensitivity in both the original and validation cohorts. Presence/absence analyses assumed roughly uniform sequencing depth across donors, an assumption that may not hold. For the cohort, immune exposure information was limited to CMV serostatus. The cohort was sequenced for TCR beta chains only, and without alpha or paired-chain data the features that could be detected were limited.

The cohort was made up of roughly 670 healthy bone marrow donors. At the time of sampling, every cohort member was nominally healthy, though immune exposures that went unrecorded were likely present. The donor tested CMV seropositive and was one of the 289 seropositive cohort members. Each donor provided a peripheral blood sample, and peripheral blood mononuclear cells were used for TCR beta sequencing. Genomic DNA was extracted from the blood cell samples with the Qiagen DNeasy Blood Extraction Kit. The library relied on the immunoSEQ multiplex PCR assay. For the multiplex PCR, a mixture combining 60 forward primers for TCR Vbeta segments and 13 reverse primers for TCR Jbeta segments was used. The CDR3 region of rearranged TCR beta genes was amplified from genomic DNA with a multiplex PCR assay. The Illumina HiSeq System was used to sequence the amplified TCR beta libraries as 87-base-pair reads. The original pipeline was this. Across the 600 to 700 repertoires, a later analysis counted some 81 million unique TCR beta chains, some 11 million of which were shared by at least two donors. A nearest-neighbor algorithm error-corrected the raw reads and collapsed the reads into unique sequences, merging closely related sequences to remove PCR and sequencing errors. CDR3 sequences were aligned to IMGT reference sequences to assign V, D and J gene segments. For a sequence to be retained, at least a six-nucleotide match to both a V gene segment and a J gene segment was required. Rearrangements were classified as productive when the CDR3 lacked stop codons and remained in frame with V and J, and all other rearrangements were classified as non-productive. Following IMGT convention, CDR3 was defined as the stretch from the second conserved V-encoded cysteine to the conserved J-encoded phenylalanine. Sequences without an unambiguous match to a single V gene segment were excluded from the earlier analysis of about 600 of the donors. In an earlier analysis of 450 to 700 of the donors, V segments were called functional above 56.7% productive rearrangements and were called segregating when the between-donor standard deviation exceeded 5%. To diagnose cytomegalovirus status from the catalog of TCR beta chain sequences, a statistical classification framework was built. In a later analysis, TCR nucleotide sequences were compared against IMGT/GENE-DB human TR gene sequences so that V and J genes could be assigned. A later analysis assigned CDR3 sequences and most-parsimonious VDJ recombination scenarios with the TCRdist pipeline. In a later analysis, each TCR beta chain was defined by its CDR3 amino acid sequence together with its V-gene family, and reads lacking a unique V-gene family were excluded. In a later analysis, fewer than 600 highly shared, low-generation-probability nucleotide sequences were removed to address suspected cross-contamination and a sequencing artifact. A later analysis calculated a clonal expansion index for each public chain from normalized within-repertoire ranks of inferred template counts. Generation probabilities in a later analysis came from a VDJ recombination model fitted to out-of-frame rearrangements, and those results were checked against IGoR. In a later analysis, hypergeometric tests were used to score TCR-TCR, TCR-HLA and TCR-CMV co-occurrence, with a repertoire-size bias correction applied to TCR pairs. False discovery rates were estimated in a later analysis by permuting HLA or CMV assignments 20 times. In a later analysis, co-occurring TCRs were grouped with DBSCAN, and TCRdist sequence similarity was added when clustering was performed within HLA-allele-positive subsets. For co-occurrence clustering, repertoires with fewer than 30,000 or more than 120,000 public chains were excluded, along with five or six repertoires with anomalous nucleotide sharing. Sourced from immuneACCESS, this table was stored by TCRdb with only in-frame sequences that have V and J called. A share of the clones is absent; for the studies checked, an unresolved V gene accounts for under half, and the remainder has no known explanation. V, J and clone size were drawn from that table, and D and trimming were deduced from the DNA. Here the sample has more than 95,000 clones; about 85% occur a single time. The ten largest account for 3.5% to 4% of the sample.

For CDR1 and CDR2, the germline V gene lists SNHLY and FYNNEI. The CDR3 has 11 amino acids, counting the end cysteine and phenylalanine. Only the CDR3 region is kept as DNA, spanning 33 bases read in frame from base 1. The sequence is built from TRBV2 and TRBJ2-5; the D gene is possibly TRBD1, with 5 bases matching. The DNA end is more similar to TRBJ2-7, so the J call may be wrong. Specimen: PBMCs. This receptor was taken from a man between 18 and 29 years old in good health and CMV-seropositive. The CDR3 region has the sequence CASSDRAEQYF. At the DNA level, the sequence is TGTGCCAGCAGTGACAGGGCCGAGCAGTACTTC.